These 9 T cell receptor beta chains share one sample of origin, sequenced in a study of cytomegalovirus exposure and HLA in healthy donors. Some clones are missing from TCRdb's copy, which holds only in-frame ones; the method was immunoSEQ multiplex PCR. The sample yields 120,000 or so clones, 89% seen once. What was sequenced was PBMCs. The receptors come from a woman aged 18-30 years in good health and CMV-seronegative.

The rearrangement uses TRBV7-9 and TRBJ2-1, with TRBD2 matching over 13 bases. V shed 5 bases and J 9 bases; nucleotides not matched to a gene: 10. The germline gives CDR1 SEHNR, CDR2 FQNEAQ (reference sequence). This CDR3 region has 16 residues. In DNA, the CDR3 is TGTGCCAGCAGCCGACCGGGACTAGCGGGGTCGGGTGAGCAGTTCTTC. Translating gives CASSRPGLAGSGEQFF.

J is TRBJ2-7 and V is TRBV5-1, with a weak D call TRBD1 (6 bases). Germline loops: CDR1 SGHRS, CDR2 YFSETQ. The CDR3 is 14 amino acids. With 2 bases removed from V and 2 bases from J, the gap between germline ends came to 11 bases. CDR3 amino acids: CASSLSGQTYEQYF. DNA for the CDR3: TGCGCCAGCAGCTTATCGGGACAAACCTACGAGCAGTACTTC.

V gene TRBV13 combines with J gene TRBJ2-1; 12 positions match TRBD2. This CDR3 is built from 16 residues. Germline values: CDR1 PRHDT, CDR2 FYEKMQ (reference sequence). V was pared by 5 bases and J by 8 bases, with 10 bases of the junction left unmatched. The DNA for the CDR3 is TGTGCCAGCAGCCCTAACCGACTAGCGGGAGAACATGAGCAGTTCTTC. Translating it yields CASSPNRLAGEHEQFF. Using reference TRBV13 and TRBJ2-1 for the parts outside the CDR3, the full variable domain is AAGVIQSPRHLIKEKRETATLKCYPIPRHDTVYWYQQGPGQDPQFLISFYEKMQSDKGSIPDRFSAQQFSDYHSELNMSSLELGDSALYFCASSPNRLAGEHEQFFGPGTRLTVL.

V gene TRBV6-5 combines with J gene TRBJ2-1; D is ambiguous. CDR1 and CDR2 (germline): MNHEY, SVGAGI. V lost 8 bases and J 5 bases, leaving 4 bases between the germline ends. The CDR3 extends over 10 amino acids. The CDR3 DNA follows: TGTGCCAGCGGAGACAATGAGCAGTTCTTC. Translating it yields CASGDNEQFF.

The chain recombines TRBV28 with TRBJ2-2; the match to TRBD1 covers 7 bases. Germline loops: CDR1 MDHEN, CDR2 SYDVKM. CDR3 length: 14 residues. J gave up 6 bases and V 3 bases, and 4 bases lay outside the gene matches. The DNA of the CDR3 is TGTGCCAGCAGTTTGAGGGGGCGCCCCGGGGAGCTGTTTTTT. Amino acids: CASSLRGRPGELFF. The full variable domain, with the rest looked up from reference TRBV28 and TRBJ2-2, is DVKVTQSSRYLVKRTGEKVFLECVQDMDHENMFWYRQDPGLGLRLIYFSYDVKMKEKGDIPEGYSVSREKKERFSLILESASTNQTSMYLCASSLRGRPGELFFGEGSRLTVL.

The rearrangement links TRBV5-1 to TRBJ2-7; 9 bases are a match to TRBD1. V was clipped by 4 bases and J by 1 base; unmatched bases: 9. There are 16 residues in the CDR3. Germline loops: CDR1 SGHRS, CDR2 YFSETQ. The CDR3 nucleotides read TGCGCCAGCAGCGCCCAAGCCGGGACAGGGTCCTACGAGCAGTACTTC. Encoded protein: CASSAQAGTGSYEQYF.

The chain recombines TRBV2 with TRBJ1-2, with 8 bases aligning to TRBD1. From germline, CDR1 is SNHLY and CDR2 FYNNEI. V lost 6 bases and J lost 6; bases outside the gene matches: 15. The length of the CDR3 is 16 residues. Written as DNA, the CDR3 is TGTGCCAGCAGCCTTTATTTATCGGACAGGGTACATGGCTACACCTTC. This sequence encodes CASSLYLSDRVHGYTF.

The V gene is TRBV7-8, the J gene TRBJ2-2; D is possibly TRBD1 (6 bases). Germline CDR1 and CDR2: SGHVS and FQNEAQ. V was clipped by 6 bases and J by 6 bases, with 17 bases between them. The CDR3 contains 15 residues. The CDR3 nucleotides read TGTGCCAGCAGAGAACTAGGGGGTCACGCCGGGGAGCTGTTTTTT. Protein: CASRELGGHAGELFF.

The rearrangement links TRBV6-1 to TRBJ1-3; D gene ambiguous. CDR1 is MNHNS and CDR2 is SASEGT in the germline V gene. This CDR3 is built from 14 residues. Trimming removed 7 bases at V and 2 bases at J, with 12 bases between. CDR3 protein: CASTLTTTGNTIYF. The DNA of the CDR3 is TGTGCCAGCACGTTGACCACTACTGGAAACACCATATATTTT.